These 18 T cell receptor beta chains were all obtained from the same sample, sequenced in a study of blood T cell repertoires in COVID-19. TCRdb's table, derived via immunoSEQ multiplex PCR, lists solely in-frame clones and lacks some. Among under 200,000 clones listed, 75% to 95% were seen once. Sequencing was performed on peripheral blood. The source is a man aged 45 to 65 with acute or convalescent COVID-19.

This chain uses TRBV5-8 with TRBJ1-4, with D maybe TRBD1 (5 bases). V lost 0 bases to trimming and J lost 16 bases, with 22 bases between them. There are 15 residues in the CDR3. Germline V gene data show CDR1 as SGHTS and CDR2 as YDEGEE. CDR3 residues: CASSLAGTGGPRRFF. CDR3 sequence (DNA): TGTGCCAGCAGCTTGGCCGGAACAGGCGGACCGAGGCGGTTTTTT. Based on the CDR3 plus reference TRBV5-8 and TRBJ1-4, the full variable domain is EAGVTQSPTHLIKTRGQQATLRCSPISGHTSVYWYQQALGLGLQFLLWYDEGEERNRGNFPPRFSGRQFPNYSSELNVNALELEDSALYLCASSLAGTGGPRRFFGSGTQLSVL.

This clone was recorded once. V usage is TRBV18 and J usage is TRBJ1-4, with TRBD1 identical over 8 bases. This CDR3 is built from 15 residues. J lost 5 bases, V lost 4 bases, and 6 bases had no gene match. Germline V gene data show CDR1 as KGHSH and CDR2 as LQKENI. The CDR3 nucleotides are TGTGCCAGCTCACTGGGGACAGGCGAAAATGAAAAACTGTTTTTT. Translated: CASSLGTGENEKLFF.

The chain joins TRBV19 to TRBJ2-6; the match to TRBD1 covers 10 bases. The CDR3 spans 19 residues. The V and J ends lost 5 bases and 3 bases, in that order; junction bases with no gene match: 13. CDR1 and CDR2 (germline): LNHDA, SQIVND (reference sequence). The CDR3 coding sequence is TGTGCCAGTAGTCATAGTTACGGACAGGGGGGTTTTGGGGCCAACGTCCTGACTTTC. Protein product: CASSHSYGQGGFGANVLTF.

The CDR3 spells CASSIGGPVNEKLFF. The CDR3 DNA reads as TGTGCCAGCAGTATTGGGGGCCCGGTGAACGAAAAACTGTTTTTT. The chain combines TRBV28 with TRBJ1-4, with D possibly TRBD1 on 6 matching bases. Germline V lookup: CDR1 MDHEN, CDR2 SYDVKM. Trimming cost V 5 bases and J 8 bases, with 18 bases left between them. CDR3 length equals 15 residues.

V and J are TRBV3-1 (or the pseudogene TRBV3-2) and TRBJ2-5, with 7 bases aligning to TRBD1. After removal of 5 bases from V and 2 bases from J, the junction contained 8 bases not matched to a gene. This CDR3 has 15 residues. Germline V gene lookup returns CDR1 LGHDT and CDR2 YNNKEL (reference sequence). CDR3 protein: CASSIRTGRQETQYF. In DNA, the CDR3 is TGTGCCAGCAGCATACGGACAGGCCGACAAGAGACCCAGTACTTC.

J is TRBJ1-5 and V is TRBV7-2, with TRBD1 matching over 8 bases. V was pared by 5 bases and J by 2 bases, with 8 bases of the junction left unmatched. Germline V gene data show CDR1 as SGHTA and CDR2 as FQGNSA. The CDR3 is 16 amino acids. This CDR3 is CASSPRTGSGNQPQHF. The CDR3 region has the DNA TGTGCCAGCAGCCCGCGGACAGGGAGCGGCAATCAGCCCCAGCATTTT.

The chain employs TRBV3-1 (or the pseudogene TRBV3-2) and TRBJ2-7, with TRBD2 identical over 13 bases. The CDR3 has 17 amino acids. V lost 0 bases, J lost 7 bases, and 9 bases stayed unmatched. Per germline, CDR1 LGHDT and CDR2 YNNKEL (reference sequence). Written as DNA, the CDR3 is TGTGCCAGCAGCCAAGATCACACTAGCGGGAGGGGTTGGGAGCAGTACTTC. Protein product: CASSQDHTSGRGWEQYF.

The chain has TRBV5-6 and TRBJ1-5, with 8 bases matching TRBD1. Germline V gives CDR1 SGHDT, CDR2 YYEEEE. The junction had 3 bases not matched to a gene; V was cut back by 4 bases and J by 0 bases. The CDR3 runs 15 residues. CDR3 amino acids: CASSVTGGSNQPQHF. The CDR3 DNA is TGTGCCAGCAGCGTAACAGGGGGTAGCAATCAGCCCCAGCATTTT.

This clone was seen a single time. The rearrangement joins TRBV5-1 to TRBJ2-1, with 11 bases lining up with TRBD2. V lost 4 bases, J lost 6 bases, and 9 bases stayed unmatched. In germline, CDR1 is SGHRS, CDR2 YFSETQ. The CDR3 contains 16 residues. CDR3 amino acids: CASSAHSGRGFNEQFF. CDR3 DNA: TGCGCCAGCAGCGCACATAGCGGGAGGGGGTTCAATGAGCAGTTCTTC. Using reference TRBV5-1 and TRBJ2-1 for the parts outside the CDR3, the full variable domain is KAGVTQTPRYLIKTRGQQVTLSCSPISGHRSVSWYQQTPGQGLQFLFEYFSETQRNKGNFPGRFSGRQFSNSRSEMNVSTLELGDSALYLCASSAHSGRGFNEQFFGPGTRLTVL.

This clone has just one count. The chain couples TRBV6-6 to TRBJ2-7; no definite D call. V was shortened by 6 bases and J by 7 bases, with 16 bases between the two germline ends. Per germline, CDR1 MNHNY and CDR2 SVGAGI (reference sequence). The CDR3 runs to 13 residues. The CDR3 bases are TGTGCCAGCAGCCCCTCCCGCGTCCTTGAGCAGTACTTC. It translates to CASSPSRVLEQYF.

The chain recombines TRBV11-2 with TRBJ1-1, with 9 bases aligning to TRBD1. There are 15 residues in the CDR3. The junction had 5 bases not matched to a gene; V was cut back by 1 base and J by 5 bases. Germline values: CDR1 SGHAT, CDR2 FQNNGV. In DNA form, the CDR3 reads TGTGCCAGCAGCTTAGTTCTGACAGGGGGGACTGAAGCTTTCTTT. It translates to CASSLVLTGGTEAFF. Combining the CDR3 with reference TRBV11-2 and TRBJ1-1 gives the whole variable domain EAGVAQSPRYKIIEKRQSVAFWCNPISGHATLYWYQQILGQGPKLLIQFQNNGVVDDSQLPKDRFSAERLKGVDSTLKIQPAKLEDSAVYLCASSLVLTGGTEAFFGQGTRLTVV.

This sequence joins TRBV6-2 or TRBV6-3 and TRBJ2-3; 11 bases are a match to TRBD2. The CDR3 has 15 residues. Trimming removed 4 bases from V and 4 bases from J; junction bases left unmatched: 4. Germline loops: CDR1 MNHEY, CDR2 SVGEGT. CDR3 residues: CASSFQLAGADTQYF. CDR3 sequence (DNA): TGTGCCAGCAGTTTTCAACTAGCGGGGGCAGATACGCAGTATTTT.

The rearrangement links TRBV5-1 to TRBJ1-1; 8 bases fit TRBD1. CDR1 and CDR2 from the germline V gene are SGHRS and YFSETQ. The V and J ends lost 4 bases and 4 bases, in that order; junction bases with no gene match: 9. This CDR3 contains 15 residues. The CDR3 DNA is TGCGCCAGCAGCCCGACAGGGGTGGTGGGCACTGAAGCTTTCTTT. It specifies CASSPTGVVGTEAFF. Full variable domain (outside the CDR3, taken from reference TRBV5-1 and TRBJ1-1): KAGVTQTPRYLIKTRGQQVTLSCSPISGHRSVSWYQQTPGQGLQFLFEYFSETQRNKGNFPGRFSGRQFSNSRSEMNVSTLELGDSALYLCASSPTGVVGTEAFFGQGTRLTVV.

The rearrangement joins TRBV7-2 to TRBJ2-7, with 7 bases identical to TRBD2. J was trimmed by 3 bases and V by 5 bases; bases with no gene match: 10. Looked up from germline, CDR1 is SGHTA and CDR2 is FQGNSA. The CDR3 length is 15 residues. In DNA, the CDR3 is TGTGCCAGCAGCCAGGCGGCTAGCGGAAACTACGAGCAGTACTTC. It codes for CASSQAASGNYEQYF.

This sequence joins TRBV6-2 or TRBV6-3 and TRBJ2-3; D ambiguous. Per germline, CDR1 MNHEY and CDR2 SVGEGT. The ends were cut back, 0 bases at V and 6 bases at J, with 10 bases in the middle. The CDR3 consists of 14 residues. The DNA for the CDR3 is TGTGCCAGCAGTTACTCGTTCCGCCGGGATACGCAGTATTTT. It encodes CASSYSFRRDTQYF.

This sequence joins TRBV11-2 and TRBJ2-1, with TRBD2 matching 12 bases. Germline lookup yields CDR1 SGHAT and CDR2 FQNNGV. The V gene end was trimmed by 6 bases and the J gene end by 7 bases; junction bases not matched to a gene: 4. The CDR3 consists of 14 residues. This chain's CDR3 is CASSPTSGSNEQFF. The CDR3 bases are TGTGCCAGCAGTCCGACTAGCGGGAGTAATGAGCAGTTCTTC.

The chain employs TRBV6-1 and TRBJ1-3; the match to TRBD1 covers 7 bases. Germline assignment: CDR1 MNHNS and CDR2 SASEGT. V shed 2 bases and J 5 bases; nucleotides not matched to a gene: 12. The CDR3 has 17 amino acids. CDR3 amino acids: CASSETIFQGDRNTIYF. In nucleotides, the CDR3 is TGTGCCAGCAGTGAAACAATATTCCAGGGGGATAGAAACACCATATATTTT.

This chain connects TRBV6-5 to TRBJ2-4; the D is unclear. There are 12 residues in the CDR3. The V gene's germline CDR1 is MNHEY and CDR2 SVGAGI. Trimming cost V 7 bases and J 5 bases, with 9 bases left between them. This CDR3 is CASIGQENIQYF. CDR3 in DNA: TGTGCCAGCATCGGTCAGGAAAACATTCAGTACTTC.